Listed below are T cell receptor beta chains from one sample, sequenced in a study of blood T cell repertoires in COVID-19. Sequencing used immunoSEQ multiplex PCR; TCRdb keeps in-frame clones, though not all of them. The profile covers some 160,000 clones, with more than 70% appearing a single time and approximately 3% taken by the ten largest. Specimen: peripheral blood. These receptors came from a man between 60 and 75 years old with acute or convalescent COVID-19. Each CDR3 is given with its conserved first and last residue. D genes are given only for firm matches. Rows may omit the clone size; those that give it use once, few, many or a size class.

length	V	D	size	J	DNA	CDR3
14	TRBV5-6	-	-	TRBJ1-2	TGTGCCAGCAGCTTATCGTCCGGGTCTCATGGCTACACCTTC	CASSLSSGSHGYTF
15	TRBV6-5	-	-	TRBJ1-2	TGTGCCAGCAGGGACAGCTACTTATCTTCGAGTGGCTACACCTTC	CASRDSYLSSSGYTF
14	TRBV5-1	-	-	TRBJ1-4	TGCGCCAGCAGCTTGGCAACAACTAATGAAAAACTGTTTTTT	CASSLATTNEKLFF
15	TRBV4-3	-	-	TRBJ1-5	TGCGCCAGCAGCCAAGTGCTAGCAGGGGATCAGCCCCAGCATTTT	CASSQVLAGDQPQHF
12	TRBV30	-	-	TRBJ1-1	TGTGCCTGGAAGGGGGTGAACACTGAAGCTTTCTTT	CAWKGVNTEAFF
13	TRBV6-4	-	-	TRBJ1-5	TGTGCCAGCAGTGCACAGGAACGTCAGCCCCAGCATTTT	CASSAQERQPQHF
16	TRBV4-1	-	-	TRBJ1-1	TGCGCCAGCAGCCAAGGGCTGGCGTACAGGAACACTGAAGCTTTCTTT	CASSQGLAYRNTEAFF
14	TRBV7-2	TRBD1	-	TRBJ2-7	TGTGCCAGCAGCCGCGACAGGGGCTCCTACGAGCAGTACTTC	CASSRDRGSYEQYF
13	TRBV5-1	TRBD1	-	TRBJ2-7	TGCGCCAGCAGCGCCTGGGACAGCTACGAGCAGTACTTC	CASSAWDSYEQYF
14	TRBV9	-	-	TRBJ1-1	TGTGCCAGCAGCGTAGCTAGGGGGAACACTGAAGCTTTCTTT	CASSVARGNTEAFF
14	TRBV4-1	-	-	TRBJ1-4	TGCGCCAGCTCCTCGGGGGCAACTAATGAAAAACTGTTTTTT	CASSSGATNEKLFF
15	TRBV6-1	-	-	TRBJ1-6	TGTGCCAGCAGTGAAGGGCAGGTTTATAATTCACCCCTCCACTTT	CASSEGQVYNSPLHF
15	TRBV18	TRBD1	-	TRBJ1-3	TGTGCCAGCTCAGGCGGACAGGCCTCTGGAAACACCATATATTTT	CASSGGQASGNTIYF
15	TRBV5-8	TRBD1	-	TRBJ1-2	TGTGCCAGCAGCTTGGCCGAACAGGGGTACACTGGCTACACCTTC	CASSLAEQGYTGYTF
16	TRBV7-3	TRBD1	-	TRBJ1-1	TGTGCCAGCAGCTCCGCAGGGGGCGCGGGCGTCACTGAAGCTTTCTTT	CASSSAGGAGVTEAFF
17	TRBV7-9	TRBD2	-	TRBJ2-3	TGTGCCAGCAGCCCCCGGGTCGGGGGGGGAAGCACAGATACGCAGTATTTT	CASSPRVGGGSTDTQYF
15	TRBV4-3	-	-	TRBJ2-1	TGCGCCAGCAGCCAAGGACAGGCAATCTACAATGAGCAGTTCTTC	CASSQGQAIYNEQFF
15	TRBV7-6	TRBD2	-	TRBJ2-4	TGTGCCAGCAGCTCGAGCGGGGGGGCAGGAAACATTCAGTACTTC	CASSSSGGAGNIQYF
13	TRBV5-4	TRBD1	-	TRBJ2-5	TGTGCCAGCAGCGAACAGGGGTACGAGACCCAGTACTTC	CASSEQGYETQYF
15	TRBV5-1	TRBD1	few	TRBJ1-4	TGCGCCAGCAGTCCCACAGGGGGCATAGAGGAAAAACTGTTTTTT	CASSPTGGIEEKLFF
18	TRBV5-1	TRBD1	-	TRBJ1-3	TGCGCCAGCAGCTTTGGGGACAGGGTTCTCCGGGCTGGAAACACCATATATTTT	CASSFGDRVLRAGNTIYF
17	TRBV3-1/TRBV3-2	TRBD1	-	TRBJ1-1	TGTGCCAGCAGCCCACTCATGGGACAGAGGGAGAACACTGAAGCTTTCTTT	CASSPLMGQRENTEAFF
11	TRBV9	-	-	TRBJ1-2	TGTGCCAGCAGCGCCAATTATGGCTACACCTTC	CASSANYGYTF
14	TRBV2	TRBD1	-	TRBJ1-3	TGTGCCAGCGGGGATCGGACAGGGGGAAACACCATATATTTT	CASGDRTGGNTIYF
13	TRBV5-1	TRBD1	-	TRBJ1-5	TGCGCCAGCAGCTTATCAGGGGGTCCGCCCCAGCATTTT	CASSLSGGPPQHF
16	TRBV2	-	-	TRBJ1-2	TGTGCCAGCAGTGAGTGGGCAATACAGGGAATAAGTGGCTACACCTTC	CASSEWAIQGISGYTF
18	TRBV24-1	TRBD1	-	TRBJ1-2	TGTGCCACCAGTGACTTAAGGGACCCAGGGGGCTCTAGCTATGGCTACACCTTC	CATSDLRDPGGSSYGYTF
13	TRBV3-1/TRBV3-2	-	-	TRBJ1-2	TGTGCCAGCAGCCACGGGGGGCGCGATGGCTACACCTTC	CASSHGGRDGYTF
15	TRBV6-5	TRBD1	-	TRBJ1-2	TGTGCCAGCAGTCCCCGGACAGGGCTTACCGATGGCTACACCTTC	CASSPRTGLTDGYTF
14	TRBV6-2/TRBV6-3	-	-	TRBJ2-5	TGTGCCAGCACCCCTCAATGGAGTAGAGAGACCCAGTACTTC	CASTPQWSRETQYF